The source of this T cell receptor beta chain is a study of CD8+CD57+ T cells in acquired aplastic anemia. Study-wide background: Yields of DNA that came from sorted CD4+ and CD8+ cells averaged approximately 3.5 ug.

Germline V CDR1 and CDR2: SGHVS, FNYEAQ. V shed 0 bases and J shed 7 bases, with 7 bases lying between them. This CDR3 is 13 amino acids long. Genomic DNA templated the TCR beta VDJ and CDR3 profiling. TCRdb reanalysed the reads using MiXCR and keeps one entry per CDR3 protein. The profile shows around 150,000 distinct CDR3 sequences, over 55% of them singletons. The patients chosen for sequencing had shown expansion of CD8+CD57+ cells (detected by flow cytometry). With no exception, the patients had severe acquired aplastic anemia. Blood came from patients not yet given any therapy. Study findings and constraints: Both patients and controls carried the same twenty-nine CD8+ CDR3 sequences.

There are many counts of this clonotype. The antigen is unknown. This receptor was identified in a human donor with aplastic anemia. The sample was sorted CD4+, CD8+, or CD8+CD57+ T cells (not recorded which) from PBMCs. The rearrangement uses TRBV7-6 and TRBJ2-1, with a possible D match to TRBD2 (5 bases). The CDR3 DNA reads TGTGCCAGCAGCTTAGCCGGACTGAATGAGCAGTTCTTC. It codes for CASSLAGLNEQFF. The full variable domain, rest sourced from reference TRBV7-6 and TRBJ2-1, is GAGVSQSPRYKVTKRGQDVALRCDPISGHVSLYWYRQALGQGPEFLTYFNYEAQQDKSGLPNDRFSAERPEGSISTLTIQRTEQRDSAMYRCASSLAGLNEQFFGPGTRLTVL.